This TCR beta chain emerged from a study of blood T cell repertoires in COVID-19. Overall study: PBMCs, B-cell-depleted T cells, or T cells provided the cDNA or gDNA that made up the material.

V was clipped by 6 bases and J by 4 bases; unmatched bases: 11. CDR3 length equals 15 residues. In germline, CDR1 is LNHDA, CDR2 SQIVND (reference sequence). Participants were placed into cohorts based on the clinical history they reported. In the source study's methods: Estimates of nucleated cell counts were drawn from the amplification of reference gene primers. Sequenced by immunoSEQ multiplex PCR; TCRdb stores in-frame clones only, minus some. The V and J calls and the clone size are those of that table, but D and trimming were determined from the DNA. Of fewer than 350,000 clones in the sample, 89% were seen once.

The sequenced sample consisted of PBMCs or T cells enriched from blood (not recorded which). The TCR comes from a woman aged 40 to 55 who had recovered from COVID-19. The rearrangement links TRBV19 to TRBJ1-2; 7 bases fit TRBD1. The DNA for the CDR3 is TGTGCCAGTAGGCCCCAGGGACAGAACCTCTATGGCTACACCTTC. It translates to CASRPQGQNLYGYTF.